These 22 T cell receptor beta chains share one sample of origin, sequenced in a study of blood T cell repertoires in COVID-19. The assay was immunoSEQ multiplex PCR, and TCRdb's table has in-frame clones only and misses some. The table includes 6,000 or so clones, 70% to 90% detected once. Sequenced material: peripheral blood. These receptors were taken from a human donor in a cohort sampled during active COVID-19.

There are a few counts of this clone. V usage is TRBV10-2 and J usage is TRBJ1-5; D possibly corresponds to TRBD1 (6 bases). Germline V gene sequence: CDR1 WSHSY, CDR2 SAAADI. V was pared by 10 bases and J by 0 bases, with 16 bases between. The CDR3 has 15 residues. The CDR3 loop reads CATYRVVNSNQPQHF. The CDR3 nucleotides are TGCGCCACCTACAGGGTGGTCAATAGCAATCAGCCCCAGCATTTT.

The chain has TRBV5-1 and TRBJ1-5, with D unresolved. V was cut by 4 bases and J by 2 bases, with 7 bases left in between. Germline V gives CDR1 SGHRS, CDR2 YFSETQ. This CDR3 region has 13 residues. CDR3 DNA: TGCGCCAGCAGCCCCGGGGGCAATCAGCCCCAGCATTTT. Translated, it gives CASSPGGNQPQHF. The entire variable domain, with the rest obtained from reference TRBV5-1 and TRBJ1-5, is as follows: KAGVTQTPRYLIKTRGQQVTLSCSPISGHRSVSWYQQTPGQGLQFLFEYFSETQRNKGNFPGRFSGRQFSNSRSEMNVSTLELGDSALYLCASSPGGNQPQHFGDGTRLSIL.

The chain is built from TRBV19 and TRBJ1-2; D is undetermined. Germline loops: CDR1 LNHDA, CDR2 SQIVND (reference sequence). The CDR3 runs to 14 residues. Trimming took 1 base from V and 2 from J, leaving 8 bases between them. CDR3 residues: CASSIGGGNYGYTF. The CDR3 bases are TGTGCCAGTAGTATAGGAGGCGGAAACTATGGCTACACCTTC.

This sequence joins TRBV19 and TRBJ1-1; TRBD1 matches at 10 bases. CDR1 LNHDA and CDR2 SQIVND come from the germline V gene (reference sequence). The CDR3 is 13 residues long. V was pared by 6 bases and J by 6 bases, with 4 bases of the junction left unmatched. CDR3 sequence (DNA): TGTGCCAGTAGATTGGGACAGGGGTCTGAAGCTTTCTTT. This gives the protein CASRLGQGSEAFF.

The gene calls are TRBV6-2 or TRBV6-3 and TRBJ2-5; TRBD1 is a possible D gene (6 bases). CDR1 is MNHEY, CDR2 SVGEGT, per germline. The V and J ends lost 4 bases and 7 bases respectively, with 7 bases between them. The length of the CDR3 is 11 residues. CDR3 residues: CASSSGVTQYF. In DNA, the CDR3 is TGTGCCAGCAGTTCAGGGGTGACCCAGTACTTC.

This chain connects TRBV19 to TRBJ2-7; D ambiguous. In germline, CDR1 is LNHDA, CDR2 SQIVND (reference sequence). V was pared by 3 bases and J by 2 bases, with 8 bases between. CDR3 length: 13 residues. In DNA form, the CDR3 reads TGTGCCAGTAGTATTACAGCCACCTACGAGCAGTACTTC. Translated, it gives CASSITATYEQYF.

V and J are TRBV7-8 and TRBJ2-1; the match to TRBD2 covers 7 bases. This CDR3 has 14 amino acids. V lost 5 bases and J lost 10; bases outside the gene matches: 11. Germline V gene lookup returns CDR1 SGHVS and CDR2 FQNEAQ. CDR3 bases: TGTGCCAGCAGCCTTACTAGCGTAATTCAGGAGCAGTTCTTC. It translates to CASSLTSVIQEQFF.

This sequence joins TRBV10-3 and TRBJ2-7; D unclear. The ends were cut back, 10 bases at V and 4 bases at J, with 14 bases in the middle. Germline V CDR1 and CDR2: ENHRY, SYGVKD. The CDR3 spans 12 residues. The CDR3 bases are TGTGCCACCCGGTCGCTGGAGTACGAGCAGTACTTC. Translating it yields CATRSLEYEQYF.

CDR3 nucleotides: TGTGCCAGCACCGGGACAGTAGCGACTAATTCACCCCTCCACTTT. It specifies CASTGTVATNSPLHF. This chain connects TRBV28 to TRBJ1-6, with 7 bases that match TRBD1. The CDR3 is 15 amino acids. J gave up 6 bases and V 7 bases, and 9 bases lay outside the gene matches. The germline V gene has CDR1 MDHEN and CDR2 SYDVKM.

The rearrangement links TRBV27 to TRBJ2-7; TRBD2 aligns across 7 bases. Germline V gene data show CDR1 as MNHEY and CDR2 as SMNVEV (reference sequence). This CDR3 region has 13 residues. The ends lost 4 bases at V and 8 bases at J; junction bases unmatched: 8. The CDR3 DNA follows: TGTGCCAGCAGTTCCACACAGACTAGCAAGCAGTACTTC. Translation: CASSSTQTSKQYF.

This clone was seen a single time. The chain recombines TRBV6-4 with TRBJ1-2, with TRBD1 matching 7 bases. With V trimmed by 7 bases and J by 8 bases, 7 bases remained unmatched. CDR1 and CDR2 (germline): MRHNA, SNTAGT. The CDR3 has 12 residues. Here the CDR3 DNA reads TGTGCCAGCACCTTAAGACAGGGCGGCTACACCTTC. Protein: CASTLRQGGYTF.

V is TRBV2 and J is TRBJ2-1, with TRBD2 identical over 11 bases. Trimming at V came to 6 bases and at J to 7 bases, leaving 8 bases not matched to a gene. This CDR3 comprises 15 residues. Germline loops: CDR1 SNHLY, CDR2 FYNNEI. CDR3 DNA: TGTGCCAGCAGGGAGGCTAGCGGGGGGCGGAATGAGCAGTTCTTC. Protein: CASREASGGRNEQFF. Using reference TRBV2 and TRBJ2-1 for the parts outside the CDR3, the full variable domain is EPEVTQTPSHQVTQMGQEVILRCVPISNHLYFYWYRQILGQKVEFLVSFYNNEISEKSEIFDDQFSVERPDGSNFTLKIRSTKLEDSAMYFCASREASGGRNEQFFGPGTRLTVL.

This chain joins TRBV19 and TRBJ2-1; 11 bases agree with TRBD1. Germline V lookup: CDR1 LNHDA, CDR2 SQIVND (reference sequence). This CDR3 has 14 amino acids. V shed 3 bases, J shed 8 bases, and the junction held 3 bases outside the gene matches. In DNA form, the CDR3 reads TGTGCCAGTAGTATGGGACAGGGGGACGATGAGCAGTTCTTC. Its protein is CASSMGQGDDEQFF. Full variable domain (outside the CDR3, taken from reference TRBV19 and TRBJ2-1): DGGITQSPKYLFRKEGQNVTLSCEQNLNHDAMYWYRQDPGQGLRLIYYSQIVNDFQKGDIAEGYSVSREKKESFPLTVTSAQKNPTAFYLCASSMGQGDDEQFFGPGTRLTVL.

The chain is built from TRBV5-1 and TRBJ2-7, with D possibly TRBD1 on 6 matching bases. The germline V and J ends were trimmed by 3 bases and 3 bases, with 16 bases remaining between them. The CDR3 is made up of 15 amino acids. The germline CDR1 and CDR2 sequences are SGHRS and YFSETQ. The CDR3 DNA reads TGCGCCAGCAGCTCCACACAGGGTGTGATCTACGAGCAGTACTTC. Its translation is CASSSTQGVIYEQYF.

The V and J genes are TRBV7-9 and TRBJ2-2; 7 bases fit TRBD2. This CDR3 contains 16 residues. With V trimmed by 6 bases and J by 1 base, 8 bases remained unmatched. Germline CDR1 is SEHNR and CDR2 is FQNEAQ (reference sequence). CDR3 nucleotides: TGTGCCAGCAGTTCGCCGAGCGGGGTGAACACCGGGGAGCTGTTTTTT. This translates into CASSSPSGVNTGELFF. The whole variable domain, remainder taken from reference TRBV7-9 and TRBJ2-2, is DTGVSQNPRHKITKRGQNVTFRCDPISEHNRLYWYRQTLGQGPEFLTYFQNEAQLEKSRLLSDRFSAERPKGSFSTLEIQRTEQGDSAMYLCASSSPSGVNTGELFFGEGSRLTVL.

The CDR3 loop is CASSPRDIANEKLFF. In DNA, the CDR3 is TGTGCCAGTAGTCCACGGGACATAGCTAATGAAAAACTGTTTTTT. The gene calls are TRBV19 and TRBJ1-4; a weak D match, TRBD1 (6 bases). Trimming left V 5 bases short and J 3 bases short, with 13 bases between. CDR1 and CDR2 from the germline V gene are LNHDA and SQIVND (reference sequence). The CDR3 is 15 amino acids.

This clone is labeled large. The J gene is TRBJ2-2, the V gene TRBV2, with D perhaps TRBD1 (6 bases). The V gene lost 2 bases and the J gene lost 6 bases, with 16 bases spanning the gap. The CDR3 is made up of 16 amino acids. From germline, CDR1 is SNHLY and CDR2 FYNNEI. CDR3 loop: CASSERVRGISGELFF. CDR3 bases: TGTGCCAGCAGTGAACGGGTCAGGGGAATATCCGGGGAGCTGTTTTTT.

This clone has only a few counts. The rearrangement uses TRBV27 and TRBJ1-2, with D possibly TRBD1 on 6 matching bases. Germline CDR1 MNHEY, CDR2 SMNVEV (reference sequence). Trimming removed 3 bases from V and 8 bases from J, with 19 bases in between. The CDR3 extends over 15 amino acids. The CDR3 DNA follows: TGTGCCAGCAGTTTCTCCCCACAGGGCCCAGGAGGCTACACCTTC. This encodes CASSFSPQGPGGYTF.

The chain joins TRBV6-2 or TRBV6-3 to TRBJ1-4; the D gene is possibly TRBD1 (6 bases). V was clipped by 6 bases and J by 0 bases, with 14 bases between them. Germline CDR1 is MNHEY and CDR2 is SVGEGT. The CDR3 covers 16 residues. Written as DNA, the CDR3 is TGTGCCAGCAGCCCCCGACAGGCCCCAACTAATGAAAAACTGTTTTTT. Amino acid sequence: CASSPRQAPTNEKLFF.

This clone was observed once. The V gene is TRBV3-1 (or the pseudogene TRBV3-2), the J gene TRBJ2-1; no definite D call. The V end was cut by 0 bases, the J end by 6 bases, with 9 bases between. Germline V gene lookup returns CDR1 LGHDT and CDR2 YNNKEL (reference sequence). The CDR3 is 14 residues long. The CDR3 DNA follows: TGTGCCAGCAGCCAAGATTGGGCCCGCAATGAGCAGTTCTTC. Amino acid sequence: CASSQDWARNEQFF.

The chain combines TRBV12-5 with TRBJ1-1, with a possible D match to TRBD1 (6 bases). V was trimmed by 5 bases and J by 5 bases, leaving 18 bases between them. This CDR3 contains 15 residues. The germline CDR1 and CDR2 sequences are LGHNT and FRNRAP. The CDR3 DNA is TGTGCTAGTGGTCAGGCGCTAGCAGGGGATACTGAAGCTTTCTTT. This gives the protein CASGQALAGDTEAFF.

The chain links TRBV28 to TRBJ1-2; 8 bases line up with TRBD1. V gave up 4 bases and J gave up 7 bases; unmatched junction bases: 11. This CDR3 is built from 15 residues. The germline gives CDR1 MDHEN, CDR2 SYDVKM. CDR3 region: CASSSDRVFLGGYTF. As DNA, the CDR3 is TGTGCCAGCAGTTCGGACAGGGTGTTCTTAGGTGGCTACACCTTC.